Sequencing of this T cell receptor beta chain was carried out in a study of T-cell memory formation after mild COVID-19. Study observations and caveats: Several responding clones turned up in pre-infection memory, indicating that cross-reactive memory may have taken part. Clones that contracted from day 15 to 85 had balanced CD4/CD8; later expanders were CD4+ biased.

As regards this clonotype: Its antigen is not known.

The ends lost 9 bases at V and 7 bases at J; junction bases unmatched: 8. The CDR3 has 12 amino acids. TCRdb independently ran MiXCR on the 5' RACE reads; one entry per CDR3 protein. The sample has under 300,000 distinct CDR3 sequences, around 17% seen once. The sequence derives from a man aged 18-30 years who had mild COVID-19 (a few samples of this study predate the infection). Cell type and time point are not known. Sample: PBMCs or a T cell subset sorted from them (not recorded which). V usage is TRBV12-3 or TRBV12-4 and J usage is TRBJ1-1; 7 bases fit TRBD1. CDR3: CASGRGLGEAFF. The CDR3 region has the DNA TGTGCCAGTGGGAGGGGGCTAGGTGAAGCTTTCTTT.